Listed below are T cell receptor beta chains from one sample, sequenced in a study of OX40 agonist ivuxolimab in advanced cancers. Clones were sequenced by immunoSEQ multiplex PCR, and TCRdb holds only the in-frame ones, with some missing. The table has roughly 12,000 clones, about 93% seen once; the top ten hold roughly 73%. The specimen was CD4+ or CD8+ T cells sorted from blood, collected in a trial of the OX40 agonist ivuxolimab. These receptors all stem from an adult with an advanced solid tumor such as melanoma, head and neck, liver or kidney cancer. Each CDR3 is given with its conserved first and last residue. Fields, in order: J gene, V gene, clone size, D gene, CDR3 DNA, CDR3 protein. D genes are given only for firm matches. Where a row states a size, it is once, few, many or the class of an expanded clone; other rows omit it.

J gene: TRBJ2-7; V gene: TRBV6-6; clone size: -; D gene: TRBD1; CDR3 DNA: TGTGCCAGCAGTTTCGCCGGGACAGCCCACGAGCAGTACTTC; CDR3 protein: CASSFAGTAHEQYF
J gene: TRBJ2-7; V gene: TRBV19; clone size: once; D gene: TRBD1; CDR3 DNA: TGTGCCAGTAGTCCCGGACAGGCTTCGACATACGAGCAGTACTTC; CDR3 protein: CASSPGQASTYEQYF
J gene: TRBJ1-3; V gene: TRBV7-9; clone size: once; D gene: -; CDR3 DNA: TGTGCCAGCAGCTTTGGTGTAGGGCGCACCTCTGGAAACACCATATATTTT; CDR3 protein: CASSFGVGRTSGNTIYF
J gene: TRBJ2-7; V gene: TRBV30; clone size: once; D gene: -; CDR3 DNA: TGTGCCTGGACCCCTACCCTTCGGGCCCTCTCCTACGAGCAGTACTTC; CDR3 protein: CAWTPTLRALSYEQYF
J gene: TRBJ1-2; V gene: TRBV5-6; clone size: -; D gene: TRBD1; CDR3 DNA: TGTGCCAGCAGCTTGTTGTCGGGGGACAGCTATGGCTACACCTTC; CDR3 protein: CASSLLSGDSYGYTF
J gene: TRBJ2-1; V gene: TRBV7-9; clone size: -; D gene: TRBD2; CDR3 DNA: TGTGCCAGCAGCTCCCGGGACTACTCCTACAATGAGCAGTTCTTC; CDR3 protein: CASSSRDYSYNEQFF
J gene: TRBJ2-1; V gene: TRBV19; clone size: -; D gene: TRBD2; CDR3 DNA: TGTGCCAGTAGTACCCGGGTTGTTGTCCGGGCCGAAGCTAGCGGCCACAATGAGCAGTTCTTC; CDR3 protein: CASSTRVVVRAEASGHNEQFF
J gene: TRBJ1-1; V gene: TRBV9; clone size: -; D gene: -; CDR3 DNA: TGTGCCAGCAGCCCCAGATCGGGAAGCACTGAAGCTTTCTTT; CDR3 protein: CASSPRSGSTEAFF
J gene: TRBJ1-1; V gene: TRBV10-1; clone size: -; D gene: -; CDR3 DNA: TGCGCCAGCAGTGACCAGGACTCCTTTGCAGCTTTCTTT; CDR3 protein: CASSDQDSFAAFF
J gene: TRBJ1-1; V gene: TRBV9; clone size: -; D gene: -; CDR3 DNA: TGTGCCAGCAGCGTAGGTCACCAGAACACTGAAGCTTTCTTT; CDR3 protein: CASSVGHQNTEAFF
J gene: TRBJ1-2; V gene: TRBV15; clone size: few; D gene: -; CDR3 DNA: TGTGCCACCAGCAGAGAGGGGAGCGCCTACACCTTC; CDR3 protein: CATSREGSAYTF
J gene: TRBJ1-2; V gene: TRBV6-1; clone size: -; D gene: -; CDR3 DNA: TGTGCCAGTCTCAGGGGAAAATACACCTTC; CDR3 protein: CASLRGKYTF
J gene: TRBJ2-7; V gene: TRBV7-9; clone size: -; D gene: -; CDR3 DNA: TGTGCCAGCAGCTTAGGTGGGGTCGAGCAGTACTTC; CDR3 protein: CASSLGGVEQYF
J gene: TRBJ2-1; V gene: TRBV7-7; clone size: -; D gene: -; CDR3 DNA: TGTGCCAGCAGCCTAAGCCTGGCAGCCGCCTACAATGAGCAGTTCTTC; CDR3 protein: CASSLSLAAAYNEQFF
J gene: TRBJ2-7; V gene: TRBV2; clone size: -; D gene: -; CDR3 DNA: TGTGCCAGCAGAGCAGACAGGAACGAATCCTACGAGCAGTACTTC; CDR3 protein: CASRADRNESYEQYF
J gene: TRBJ2-2; V gene: TRBV10-2; clone size: -; D gene: TRBD2; CDR3 DNA: TGCGCCAGCAGTGAGTCCGCGGGAGGTACCGGGGAGCTGTTTTTT; CDR3 protein: CASSESAGGTGELFF
J gene: TRBJ1-1; V gene: TRBV7-8; clone size: -; D gene: -; CDR3 DNA: TGTGCCAGCAGCTTAGGGTTACCGCACACTGAAGCTTTCTTT; CDR3 protein: CASSLGLPHTEAFF
J gene: TRBJ1-2; V gene: TRBV7-7; clone size: -; D gene: -; CDR3 DNA: TGTGCCAGCAGCCCGGGCCTGGGGTCTGGCTACACCTTC; CDR3 protein: CASSPGLGSGYTF
J gene: TRBJ2-7; V gene: TRBV18; clone size: -; D gene: -; CDR3 DNA: TGTGCCAGCTCACCACCGGTCGGTACCTACGAGCAGTACTTC; CDR3 protein: CASSPPVGTYEQYF
J gene: TRBJ1-4; V gene: TRBV4-1; clone size: medium-sized; D gene: -; CDR3 DNA: TGCGCCAGCAGATACACTCAGGGTACTAATGAAAAACTGTTTTTT; CDR3 protein: CASRYTQGTNEKLFF
J gene: TRBJ2-3; V gene: TRBV7-9; clone size: -; D gene: -; CDR3 DNA: TGTGCCAGCAGGCCCCCGTCGGGCACAGATACGCAGTATTTT; CDR3 protein: CASRPPSGTDTQYF
J gene: TRBJ2-7; V gene: TRBV11-2; clone size: -; D gene: -; CDR3 DNA: TGTGCCAGCAGCTTAGGCACCTCCTACGAGCAGTACTTC; CDR3 protein: CASSLGTSYEQYF
J gene: TRBJ2-7; V gene: TRBV7-9; clone size: -; D gene: TRBD1; CDR3 DNA: TGTGCCAGCAGCTTAGGCCGGGACAGGTTATCCTACGAGCAGTACTTC; CDR3 protein: CASSLGRDRLSYEQYF
J gene: TRBJ2-7; V gene: TRBV19; clone size: -; D gene: -; CDR3 DNA: TGTGCCAGTAGTATAGGGGACAGCTTGGAGGGGGAGCAGTACTTC; CDR3 protein: CASSIGDSLEGEQYF
J gene: TRBJ1-5; V gene: TRBV19; clone size: once; D gene: -; CDR3 DNA: TGTGCCAGTACCCTCACAGGGAATCAGCCCCAGCATTTT; CDR3 protein: CASTLTGNQPQHF
J gene: TRBJ2-5; V gene: TRBV28; clone size: once; D gene: -; CDR3 DNA: TGTGCCAGCAGTTTACTACCCTCCCAAGAGACCCAGTACTTC; CDR3 protein: CASSLLPSQETQYF
J gene: TRBJ2-7; V gene: TRBV21-1; clone size: -; D gene: -; CDR3 DNA: TGTGCCAGCCTCCTAGAGGGTGGGAGGGTCCACGAGCAGTACTTC; CDR3 protein: CASLLEGGRVHEQYF
J gene: TRBJ2-7; V gene: TRBV6-5; clone size: -; D gene: -; CDR3 DNA: TGTGCCAGCAGTTACAGGGGCGAGCAGTACTTC; CDR3 protein: CASSYRGEQYF
J gene: TRBJ2-2; V gene: TRBV9; clone size: -; D gene: TRBD2; CDR3 DNA: TGTGCCAGCAATAGCGGGTGGAACACCGGGGAGCTGTTTTTT; CDR3 protein: CASNSGWNTGELFF
J gene: TRBJ2-7; V gene: TRBV9; clone size: -; D gene: TRBD1; CDR3 DNA: TGTGCCAGCAGCGCCTCTGGACAGGGCTCCTACGAGCAGTACTTC; CDR3 protein: CASSASGQGSYEQYF
J gene: TRBJ2-3; V gene: TRBV4-3; clone size: -; D gene: -; CDR3 DNA: TGCGCCAGCAGCCAAGACAGATCAGATACGCAGTATTTT; CDR3 protein: CASSQDRSDTQYF
J gene: TRBJ2-7; V gene: TRBV7-3; clone size: -; D gene: -; CDR3 DNA: TGTGCCAGCAGCCCGGGACTTTACTACGAGCAGTACTTC; CDR3 protein: CASSPGLYYEQYF
J gene: TRBJ1-1; V gene: TRBV9; clone size: -; D gene: -; CDR3 DNA: TGTGCCAGCAGCGAAGGGGGGAACACTGAAGCTTTCTTT; CDR3 protein: CASSEGGNTEAFF
J gene: TRBJ2-3; V gene: TRBV7-3; clone size: -; D gene: -; CDR3 DNA: TGTGCCAGCAGCTTAGAGGCTAGGGGCACAGATACGCAGTATTTT; CDR3 protein: CASSLEARGTDTQYF
J gene: TRBJ1-4; V gene: TRBV6-1; clone size: -; D gene: -; CDR3 DNA: TGTGCCAGCAGTTGGGACACCCTGATCCAAAAACTGTTTTTT; CDR3 protein: CASSWDTLIQKLFF
J gene: TRBJ1-5; V gene: TRBV2; clone size: -; D gene: TRBD1; CDR3 DNA: TGTGCCAGCAGTGAGGCAGGGGGAAATCAGCCCCAGCATTTT; CDR3 protein: CASSEAGGNQPQHF
J gene: TRBJ1-2; V gene: TRBV29-1; clone size: -; D gene: -; CDR3 DNA: TGCAGCGTTTCCCTCCCGGGAAATAGGGGCTACACCTTC; CDR3 protein: CSVSLPGNRGYTF
J gene: TRBJ1-1; V gene: TRBV29-1; clone size: -; D gene: -; CDR3 DNA: TGCAGCGTTGGTAGGGGCTCGTACACTGAAGCTTTCTTT; CDR3 protein: CSVGRGSYTEAFF
J gene: TRBJ1-3; V gene: TRBV7-9; clone size: -; D gene: -; CDR3 DNA: TGTGCCAGCAGCTTATCAGGGGAACACACCATATATTTT; CDR3 protein: CASSLSGEHTIYF
J gene: TRBJ2-5; V gene: TRBV4-1; clone size: -; D gene: -; CDR3 DNA: TGCGCCAGCTGGGCAGGAGGGGGAGAGACCCAGTACTTC; CDR3 protein: CASWAGGGETQYF
J gene: TRBJ1-1; V gene: TRBV9; clone size: -; D gene: TRBD1; CDR3 DNA: TGTGCCAGCAGCACAGGGGGCGATCAAGCTTTCTTT; CDR3 protein: CASSTGGDQAFF
J gene: TRBJ1-1; V gene: TRBV11-1; clone size: -; D gene: -; CDR3 DNA: TGTGCCAGCAGCCTTCAGGGTTACACTGAAGCTTTCTTT; CDR3 protein: CASSLQGYTEAFF
J gene: TRBJ1-2; V gene: TRBV11-2; clone size: -; D gene: -; CDR3 DNA: TGTGCCAGCAGCTTCGGACGAAACTATGGCTACACCTTC; CDR3 protein: CASSFGRNYGYTF
J gene: TRBJ1-1; V gene: TRBV6-6; clone size: -; D gene: TRBD1; CDR3 DNA: TGTGCCAGCAGTTACCTCAGGGGGACTAACACTGAAGCTTTCTTT; CDR3 protein: CASSYLRGTNTEAFF
J gene: TRBJ2-7; V gene: TRBV2; clone size: -; D gene: TRBD1; CDR3 DNA: TGTGCCAGCAGGGGGGCCGGGACAGGGGACTACGAGCAGTACTTC; CDR3 protein: CASRGAGTGDYEQYF
J gene: TRBJ2-7; V gene: TRBV7-6; clone size: once; D gene: TRBD2; CDR3 DNA: TGTGCCAGCAGCTTAGAAGCGGGACTTCGCTACGAGCAGTACTTC; CDR3 protein: CASSLEAGLRYEQYF
J gene: TRBJ1-5; V gene: TRBV5-5; clone size: -; D gene: -; CDR3 DNA: TGTGCCAGCAGCTGGCGACAAGGTCTTGGGCCCCAGCATTTT; CDR3 protein: CASSWRQGLGPQHF
J gene: TRBJ1-2; V gene: TRBV11-3; clone size: -; D gene: -; CDR3 DNA: TGTGCCAGCAGCTTGGTGGGTGGGTACTATGGCTACACCTTC; CDR3 protein: CASSLVGGYYGYTF
J gene: TRBJ2-1; V gene: TRBV7-9; clone size: -; D gene: TRBD2; CDR3 DNA: TGTGCCAGCAGCTGGGGACTAGCACGCGACGGTCGGCACAATGAGCAGTTCTTC; CDR3 protein: CASSWGLARDGRHNEQFF
J gene: TRBJ1-1; V gene: TRBV5-4; clone size: -; D gene: -; CDR3 DNA: TGTGCCAGCAGCTTTCATTCAGAGAACACTGAAGCTTTCTTT; CDR3 protein: CASSFHSENTEAFF
J gene: TRBJ2-1; V gene: TRBV5-6; clone size: -; D gene: TRBD2; CDR3 DNA: TGTGCCAGCAGCACCGGGACTATCCGGCGTTCCTACAATGAGCAGTTCTTC; CDR3 protein: CASSTGTIRRSYNEQFF
J gene: TRBJ1-5; V gene: TRBV7-9; clone size: -; D gene: -; CDR3 DNA: TGTGCCAGCAGCGACAGAAATCAGCCCCAGCATTTT; CDR3 protein: CASSDRNQPQHF